These 13 T cell receptor beta chains were all obtained from the same sample, sequenced in a study of blood T cell repertoires in COVID-19. This table comes from immunoSEQ multiplex PCR, and its TCRdb copy is limited to in-frame clones, with some not included. This table holds 350,000 to 450,000 clones, around 89% found once. The sequenced sample consisted of peripheral blood. Source of these receptors: a woman between 40 and 55 years old with COVID-19, enrolled during active disease.

The chain is built from TRBV28 and TRBJ2-2, with D perhaps TRBD1 (6 bases). CDR3 length: 15 residues. V lost 2 bases to trimming and J lost 3 bases, with 10 bases between them. CDR1 is MDHEN, CDR2 SYDVKM, per germline. The CDR3 nucleotides are TGTGCCAGCAGTTTAGGGGACACCCACACCGGGGAGCTGTTTTTT. It specifies CASSLGDTHTGELFF.

The CDR3 DNA sequence: TGTGCCAGCAGTCCCGGGACTAGCCCCTACAATGAGCAGTTCTTC. Its protein is CASSPGTSPYNEQFF. This chain uses TRBV11-3 with TRBJ2-1, with 9 bases fitting TRBD2. V lost 6 bases to trimming and J lost 2 bases; unmatched junction nucleotides: 5. This CDR3 is 15 amino acids long. From germline, CDR1 is SGHNT and CDR2 YENEEA.

As DNA, the CDR3 is TGTGCCAGCAGTTTAGAATCACGGACACCGGCTTTCTTT. Encoded protein: CASSLESRTPAFF. The chain links TRBV28 to TRBJ1-1; possibly TRBD1 for D (5 bases). Trimming took off 2 bases at V and 11 bases at J, with 15 bases between the two ends. This CDR3 is 13 amino acids long. Per the germline V gene, CDR1 is MDHEN and CDR2 is SYDVKM.

In this sample, this clone turned up a few times. The V gene is TRBV27, the J gene TRBJ1-1; 8 nucleotides line up with TRBD1. Germline lookup yields CDR1 MNHEY and CDR2 SMNVEV (reference sequence). The V gene end was trimmed by 4 bases and the J gene end by 4 bases; junction bases not matched to a gene: 8. This CDR3 has 15 residues. The CDR3 loop is CASSSSQGASTEAFF. CDR3 DNA sequence: TGTGCCAGCAGTTCCTCTCAGGGGGCTAGCACTGAAGCTTTCTTT.

In this sample, this clone turned up a few times. The rearrangement links TRBV6-2 or TRBV6-3 to TRBJ1-1; TRBD1 agrees at 7 bases. The trim removed 5 bases at V and 11 bases at J, leaving 17 bases unmatched. The CDR3 is 15 amino acids. Germline V gene data show CDR1 as MNHEY and CDR2 as SVGEGT. The CDR3 nucleotides read TGTGCCAGCAGTACCGGACAGGTTCTAAGAGGTCGTGCTTTCTTT. It yields the protein CASSTGQVLRGRAFF.

The chain is built from TRBV24-1 and TRBJ2-1; D perhaps matches TRBD2 (5 bases). Looked up from germline, CDR1 is KGHDR and CDR2 is SFDVKD. The CDR3 is 13 residues long. Trimming left V 5 bases short and J 7 bases short, with 11 bases between. Here the CDR3 DNA reads TGTGCCACCAGTGCCCGGGGTTGGAATGAGCAGTTCTTC. Protein: CATSARGWNEQFF.

Only a few counts were recorded for this clone. The chain joins TRBV27 to TRBJ1-6, with a tentative D call TRBD1 (5 bases). V dropped 3 bases and J dropped 11 bases, with 14 bases sitting between them. The V gene's germline CDR1 is MNHEY and CDR2 SMNVEV (reference sequence). The CDR3 has 14 amino acids. DNA of the CDR3: TGTGCCAGCAGTTTGGTCGGGGGTCGTACACCCCTCCACTTT. It codes for CASSLVGGRTPLHF.

The CDR3 bases are TGCGCCAGCAGCCAAGAGAAAAAACAGGGGGCCTACGAGCAGTACTTC. Translating it yields CASSQEKKQGAYEQYF. The rearrangement uses TRBV4-1 and TRBJ2-7; TRBD1 matches at 8 bases. Germline trimming cut 0 bases from V and 2 bases from J; bases unmatched to any gene: 6. The CDR3 contains 16 residues. Germline V gene sequence: CDR1 MGHRA, CDR2 YSYEKL.

The chain employs TRBV28 and TRBJ1-1, with D perhaps matching TRBD1 (5 bases). The CDR3 runs to 14 residues. The V end lost 6 bases, the J end lost 0 bases, and 11 bases lay between the germline ends. Per the germline V gene, CDR1 is MDHEN and CDR2 is SYDVKM. The CDR3 spells CASRPGGLNTEAFF. The CDR3 nucleotides read TGTGCCAGCAGACCTGGGGGGTTGAACACTGAAGCTTTCTTT.

The J gene is TRBJ1-2, the V gene TRBV9, with unresolved D. Trimming shortened V by 0 bases and J by 0 bases, and 9 bases separated the two germline ends. The length of the CDR3 is 15 residues. CDR1 and CDR2 (germline): SGDLS, YYNGEE. CDR3: CASSVVGGSNYGYTF. In DNA, the CDR3 is TGTGCCAGCAGCGTAGTGGGAGGGTCTAACTATGGCTACACCTTC.

CDR3 DNA: TGTGCCACCAGCAGAGACAGAAATGAAGCTTTCTTT. As protein: CATSRDRNEAFF. This chain connects TRBV15 to TRBJ1-1, with D uncertain. V lost 0 bases and J lost 7, with 6 bases in between. There are 12 residues in the CDR3. CDR1 is LNHNV, CDR2 YYDKDF, per germline (reference sequence).

The rearrangement joins TRBV18 to TRBJ1-3; D is unresolved. V lost 1 base and J 2 bases, leaving 9 bases between the germline ends. Looked up from germline, CDR1 is KGHSH and CDR2 is LQKENI. The CDR3 has 15 amino acids. CDR3 sequence reads: CASSPREVPGNTIYF. DNA of the CDR3: TGTGCCAGCTCACCACGGGAGGTCCCTGGAAACACCATATATTTT.

This clone was detected once. V usage is TRBV4-3 and J usage is TRBJ2-7; tentative D call: TRBD2 (6 bases). The CDR3 runs to 13 residues. Trimming took off 1 base at V and 2 bases at J, with 6 bases between the two ends. Germline CDR1 reads LGHNA; CDR2 reads YSLEER. The CDR3: CASSQGRAYEQYF. For the CDR3, the DNA is TGCGCCAGCAGCCAAGGGAGGGCCTACGAGCAGTACTTC.